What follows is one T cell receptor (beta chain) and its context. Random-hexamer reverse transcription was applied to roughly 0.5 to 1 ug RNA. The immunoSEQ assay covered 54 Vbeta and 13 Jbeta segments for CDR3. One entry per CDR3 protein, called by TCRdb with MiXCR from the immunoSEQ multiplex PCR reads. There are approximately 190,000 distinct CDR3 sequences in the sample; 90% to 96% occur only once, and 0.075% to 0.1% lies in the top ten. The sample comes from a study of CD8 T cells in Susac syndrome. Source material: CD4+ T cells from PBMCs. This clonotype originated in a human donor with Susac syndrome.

The CDR3 sequence: CASPGVGYTF. The CDR3 DNA sequence: TGTGCCAGTCCGGGGGTGGGCTACACCTTC. The chain couples TRBV19 to TRBJ1-2; TRBD1 might be the D (5 bases). The CDR3 consists of 10 residues. V was cut by 8 bases and J by 8 bases, with 9 bases left in between. CDR1 LNHDA and CDR2 SQIVND come from the germline V gene (reference sequence).